This is a list of T cell receptor beta chains from one sample in a study of cytomegalovirus exposure and HLA in healthy donors. The repertoire was sequenced with immunoSEQ multiplex PCR; TCRdb's copy has only in-frame clones and lacks some. The sample lists approximately 170,000 clones; approximately 71% were seen once. Source material: PBMCs. These receptors all come from a girl between 5 and 17 years old in good health and CMV-seronegative. The CDR3 runs from the conserved cysteine through the conserved F or W. The D gene is left open where the match is weak. Clone size is not always given. Where it is, it says once, few, many or a class for expanded clones.

d_call: TRBD1
clone_size: NA
j_call: TRBJ1-1
v_call: TRBV29-1
cdr3_aa: CSARQGPRGNTEAFF
cdr3_nt: TGCAGCGCTCGACAGGGCCCCAGGGGGAACACTGAAGCTTTCTTT

d_call: TRBD1
clone_size: NA
j_call: TRBJ1-6
v_call: TRBV4-2
cdr3_aa: CASSQDARTGAGSPLHF
cdr3_nt: TGTGCCAGCAGCCAAGACGCCCGAACAGGGGCGGGTTCACCCCTCCACTTT

d_call: TRBD2
clone_size: NA
j_call: TRBJ2-5
v_call: TRBV18
cdr3_aa: CASSPNAGGPETQYF
cdr3_nt: TGTGCCAGCTCACCTAACGCGGGGGGCCCTGAGACCCAGTACTTC

d_call: TRBD2
clone_size: NA
j_call: TRBJ2-7
v_call: TRBV6-5
cdr3_aa: CASRQLAGGSYEQYF
cdr3_nt: TGTGCCAGCAGACAACTAGCGGGGGGATCCTACGAGCAGTACTTC

d_call: TRBD1
clone_size: NA
j_call: TRBJ1-1
v_call: TRBV6-6
cdr3_aa: CASSAGQGAWTEAFF
cdr3_nt: TGTGCCAGCAGCGCCGGACAGGGGGCTTGGACTGAAGCTTTCTTT

d_call: NA
clone_size: NA
j_call: TRBJ2-3
v_call: TRBV2
cdr3_aa: CASSEDGAQYF
cdr3_nt: TGTGCCAGCAGTGAAGACGGGGCGCAGTATTTT

d_call: NA
clone_size: NA
j_call: TRBJ2-2
v_call: TRBV2
cdr3_aa: CASVWDTNTGELFF
cdr3_nt: TGTGCCAGCGTATGGGACACCAACACCGGGGAGCTGTTTTTT

d_call: TRBD1
clone_size: NA
j_call: TRBJ2-7
v_call: TRBV7-8
cdr3_aa: CASSPDREYFGQYF
cdr3_nt: TGTGCCAGCAGCCCGGACAGGGAGTATTTTGGGCAGTACTTC

d_call: NA
clone_size: few
j_call: TRBJ1-3
v_call: TRBV7-9
cdr3_aa: CASSLLSGTSVNTIYF
cdr3_nt: TGTGCCAGCAGCTTATTAAGTGGGACAAGTGTAAACACCATATATTTT

d_call: NA
clone_size: NA
j_call: TRBJ1-1
v_call: TRBV2
cdr3_aa: CATGSDGTEAFF
cdr3_nt: TGTGCCACGGGGTCCGATGGCACTGAAGCTTTCTTT

d_call: NA
clone_size: NA
j_call: TRBJ1-4
v_call: TRBV9
cdr3_aa: CASSVSEEVNEKLFF
cdr3_nt: TGTGCCAGCAGCGTGAGCGAGGAGGTTAATGAAAAACTGTTTTTT

d_call: TRBD2
clone_size: NA
j_call: TRBJ2-3
v_call: TRBV28
cdr3_aa: CASSPGTRVLDTQYF
cdr3_nt: TGTGCCAGCAGTCCCGGGACTAGGGTGTTGGATACGCAGTATTTT

d_call: NA
clone_size: NA
j_call: TRBJ2-7
v_call: TRBV6-1
cdr3_aa: CASSEVRVNRAYEQYF
cdr3_nt: TGTGCCAGCAGTGAAGTAAGAGTTAATCGCGCCTACGAGCAGTACTTC

d_call: NA
clone_size: NA
j_call: TRBJ1-6
v_call: TRBV7-9
cdr3_aa: CALTGLGSPLHF
cdr3_nt: TGTGCTCTCACGGGGTTAGGTTCACCCCTCCACTTT

d_call: NA
clone_size: NA
j_call: TRBJ2-3
v_call: TRBV12-5
cdr3_aa: CASGLVVATIPTDTQYF
cdr3_nt: TGTGCTAGTGGTTTGGTAGTTGCGACTATACCTACAGATACGCAGTATTTT

d_call: TRBD1
clone_size: NA
j_call: TRBJ2-7
v_call: TRBV19
cdr3_aa: CASSIRDSYEQYF
cdr3_nt: TGTGCCAGTAGTATCCGGGACAGCTACGAGCAGTACTTC

d_call: TRBD1
clone_size: NA
j_call: TRBJ1-1
v_call: TRBV19
cdr3_aa: CASSPLGQGELAEAFF
cdr3_nt: TGTGCCAGTAGTCCCCTCGGGCAGGGGGAGCTCGCTGAAGCTTTCTTT

d_call: TRBD1
clone_size: NA
j_call: TRBJ2-3
v_call: TRBV6-5
cdr3_aa: CASSSRQGRTDTQYF
cdr3_nt: TGTGCCAGCAGTTCCCGACAGGGTCGTACAGATACGCAGTATTTT

d_call: TRBD1
clone_size: NA
j_call: TRBJ2-2
v_call: TRBV10-3
cdr3_aa: CAISEGTANTGELFF
cdr3_nt: TGTGCCATCAGTGAAGGGACAGCTAACACCGGGGAGCTGTTTTTT

d_call: TRBD1
clone_size: NA
j_call: TRBJ2-5
v_call: TRBV2
cdr3_aa: CASRTTGGSGETQYF
cdr3_nt: TGTGCCAGCAGGACGACAGGGGGCTCTGGAGAGACCCAGTACTTC

d_call: TRBD1
clone_size: few
j_call: TRBJ1-6
v_call: TRBV6-5
cdr3_aa: CASRALGQTNSPLHF
cdr3_nt: TGTGCCAGCAGGGCTCTGGGACAGACTAATTCACCCCTCCACTTT

d_call: NA
clone_size: NA
j_call: TRBJ1-5
v_call: TRBV23-1
cdr3_aa: CASTMSVMRNQPQHF
cdr3_nt: TGCGCCAGCACAATGAGTGTTATGCGGAATCAGCCCCAGCATTTT

d_call: NA
clone_size: NA
j_call: TRBJ1-5
v_call: TRBV19
cdr3_aa: CASSIDGGLYQPQHF
cdr3_nt: TGTGCCAGTAGTATAGATGGAGGCTTGTATCAGCCCCAGCATTTT